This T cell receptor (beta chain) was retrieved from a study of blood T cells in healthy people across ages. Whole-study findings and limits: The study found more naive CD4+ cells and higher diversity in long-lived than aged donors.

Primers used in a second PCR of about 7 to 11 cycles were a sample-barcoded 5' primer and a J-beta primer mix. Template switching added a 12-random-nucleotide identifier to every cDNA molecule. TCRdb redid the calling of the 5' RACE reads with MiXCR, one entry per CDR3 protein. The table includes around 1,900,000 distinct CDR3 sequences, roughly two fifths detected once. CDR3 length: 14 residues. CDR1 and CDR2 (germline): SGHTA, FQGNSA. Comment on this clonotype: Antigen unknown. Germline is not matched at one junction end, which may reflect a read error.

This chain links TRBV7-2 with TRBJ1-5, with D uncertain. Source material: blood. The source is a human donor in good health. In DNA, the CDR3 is TGTGCCAGCAGTTTAGGGAGGAACAATCAGCCCCAGCATTTT. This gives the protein CASSLGRNNQPQHF. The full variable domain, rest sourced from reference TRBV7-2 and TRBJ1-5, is GAGVSQSPSNKVTEKGKDVELRCDPISGHTALYWYRQSLGQGLEFLIYFQGNSAPDKSGLPSDRFSAERTGGSVSTLTIQRTQQEDSAVYLCASSLGRNNQPQHFGDGTRLSIL.